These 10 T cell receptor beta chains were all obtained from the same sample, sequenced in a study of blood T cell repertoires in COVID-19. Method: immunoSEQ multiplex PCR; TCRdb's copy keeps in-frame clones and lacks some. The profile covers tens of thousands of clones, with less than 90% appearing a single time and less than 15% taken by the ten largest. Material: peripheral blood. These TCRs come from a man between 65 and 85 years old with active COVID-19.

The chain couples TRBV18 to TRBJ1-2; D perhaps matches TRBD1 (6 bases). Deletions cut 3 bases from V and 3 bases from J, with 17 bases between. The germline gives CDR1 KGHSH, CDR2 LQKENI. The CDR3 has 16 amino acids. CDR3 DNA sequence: TGTGCCAGCTCACCGCAAACCCCAGGGGTTCACTATGGCTACACCTTC. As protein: CASSPQTPGVHYGYTF.

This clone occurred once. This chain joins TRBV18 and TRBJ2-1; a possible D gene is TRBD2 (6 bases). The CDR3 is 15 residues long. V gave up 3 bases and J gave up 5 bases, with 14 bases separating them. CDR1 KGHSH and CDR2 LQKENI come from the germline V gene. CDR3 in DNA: TGTGCCAGCTCACCCGGGACTGCCCTTAACAATGAGCAGTTCTTC. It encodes CASSPGTALNNEQFF.

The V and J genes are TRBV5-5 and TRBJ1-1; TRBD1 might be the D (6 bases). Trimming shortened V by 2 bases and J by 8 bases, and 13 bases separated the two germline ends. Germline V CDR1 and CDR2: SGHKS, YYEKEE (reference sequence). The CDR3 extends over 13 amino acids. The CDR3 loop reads CASSLTPGQEAFF. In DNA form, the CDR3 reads TGTGCCAGCAGCTTAACCCCGGGACAAGAAGCTTTCTTT.

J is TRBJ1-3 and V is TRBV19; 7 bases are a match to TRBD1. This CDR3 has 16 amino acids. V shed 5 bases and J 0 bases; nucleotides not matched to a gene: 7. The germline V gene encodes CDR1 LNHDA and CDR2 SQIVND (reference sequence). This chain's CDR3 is CASSARTGRSGNTIYF. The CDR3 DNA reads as TGTGCCAGTAGTGCTAGGACAGGCCGCTCTGGAAACACCATATATTTT. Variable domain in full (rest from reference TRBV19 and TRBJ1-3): DGGITQSPKYLFRKEGQNVTLSCEQNLNHDAMYWYRQDPGQGLRLIYYSQIVNDFQKGDIAEGYSVSREKKESFPLTVTSAQKNPTAFYLCASSARTGRSGNTIYFGEGSWLTVV.

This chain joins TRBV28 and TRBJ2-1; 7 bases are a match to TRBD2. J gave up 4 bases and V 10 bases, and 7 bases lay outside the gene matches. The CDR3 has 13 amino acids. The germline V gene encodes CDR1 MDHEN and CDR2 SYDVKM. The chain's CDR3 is CATLAEGYNEQFF. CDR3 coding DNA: TGTGCCACCCTAGCGGAGGGGTACAATGAGCAGTTCTTC.

CDR3 coding DNA: TGTGCCAGCAGCGGTTTAAAGGGACTAGCGGGAGTAAATGAGCAGTTCTTC. The encoded protein is CASSGLKGLAGVNEQFF. The V and J genes are TRBV7-9 and TRBJ2-1; 14 bases are shared with TRBD2. CDR1 is SEHNR and CDR2 is FQNEAQ in the germline V gene (reference sequence). V was clipped by 5 bases and J by 7 bases; unmatched bases: 10. CDR3 size: 17 residues. The variable domain in full, with the rest retrieved from reference TRBV7-9 and TRBJ2-1, is DTGVSQNPRHKITKRGQNVTFRCDPISEHNRLYWYRQTLGQGPEFLTYFQNEAQLEKSRLLSDRFSAERPKGSFSTLEIQRTEQGDSAMYLCASSGLKGLAGVNEQFFGPGTRLTVL.

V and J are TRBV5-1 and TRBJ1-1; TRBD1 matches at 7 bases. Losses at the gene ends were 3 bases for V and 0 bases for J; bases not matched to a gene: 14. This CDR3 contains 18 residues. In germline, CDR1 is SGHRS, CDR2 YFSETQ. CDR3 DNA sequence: TGCGCCAGCAGCTCCCCGACAGGGAAGGCTTTCATGAACACTGAAGCTTTCTTT. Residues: CASSSPTGKAFMNTEAFF.

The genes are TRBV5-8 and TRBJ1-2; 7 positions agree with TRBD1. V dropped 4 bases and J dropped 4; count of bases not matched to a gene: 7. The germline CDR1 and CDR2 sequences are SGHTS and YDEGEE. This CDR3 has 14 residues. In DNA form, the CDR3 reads TGTGCCAGCAGCCGGGACAGAGCAATCTATGGCTACACCTTC. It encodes CASSRDRAIYGYTF. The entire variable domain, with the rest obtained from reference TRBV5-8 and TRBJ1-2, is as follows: EAGVTQSPTHLIKTRGQQATLRCSPISGHTSVYWYQQALGLGLQFLLWYDEGEERNRGNFPPRFSGRQFPNYSSELNVNALELEDSALYLCASSRDRAIYGYTFGSGTRLTVV.

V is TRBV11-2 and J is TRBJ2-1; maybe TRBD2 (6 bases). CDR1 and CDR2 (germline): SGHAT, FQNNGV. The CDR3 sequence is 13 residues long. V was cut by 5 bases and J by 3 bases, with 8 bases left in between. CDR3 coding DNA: TGTGCCAGCAGCCCCGGGAGCTACAATGAGCAGTTCTTC. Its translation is CASSPGSYNEQFF.

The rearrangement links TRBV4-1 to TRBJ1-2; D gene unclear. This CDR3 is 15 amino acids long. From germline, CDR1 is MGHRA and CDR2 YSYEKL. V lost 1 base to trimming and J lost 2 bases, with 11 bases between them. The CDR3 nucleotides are TGCGCCAGCAGCCAAGGCGCAGGCGACAACTATGGCTACACCTTC. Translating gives CASSQGAGDNYGYTF.